These 22 T cell receptor beta chains share one sample of origin, sequenced in a study of T cells in Graves' hyperthyroidism and ophthalmopathy. Amplified TCR beta CDR3 regions came from RNA transcripts. Researchers ran a first-round RT-PCR on the TCR CDR3 using the HTBI primer set. TCRdb passed the multiplex PCR reads through MiXCR, listing each CDR3 protein once. The sample has 300,000 to 450,000 distinct CDR3 sequences, 15% seen once. Input material: blood. Receptor source: a woman aged 25-40 years with Graves' hyperthyroidism.

This chain connects TRBV27 to TRBJ1-5; TRBD1 aligns across 9 bases. CDR1 and CDR2 from the germline V gene are MNHEY and SMNVEV (reference sequence). With 4 bases clipped from V and 6 bases from J, the junction kept 4 bases outside the gene matches. The length of the CDR3 is 14 residues. For the CDR3, the DNA is TGTGCCAGCAGTTACGACAGGGGGACTCAGCCCCAGCATTTT. The encoded protein is CASSYDRGTQPQHF.

The V gene is TRBV6-1, the J gene TRBJ2-7; 7 nucleotides match TRBD1. The CDR3 has 14 amino acids. CDR1 is MNHNS and CDR2 is SASEGT in the germline V gene. Trimming removed 4 bases from V and 2 bases from J; junction bases left unmatched: 5. CDR3 protein: CASSGGTGAYEQYF. Here the CDR3 DNA reads TGTGCCAGCAGTGGGGGTACAGGGGCCTACGAGCAGTACTTC.

Ten or more counts support this clonotype. The chain carries TRBV5-5 and TRBJ2-3; D is unresolved. Trimming took 4 bases from V and 0 from J, leaving 12 bases between them. The CDR3 totals 15 residues. CDR1 is SGHKS and CDR2 is YYEKEE in the germline V gene (reference sequence). Here the CDR3 DNA reads TGTGCCAGCAGCCTCGGATCGGCTAGCACAGATACGCAGTATTTT. As protein: CASSLGSASTDTQYF.

This clonotype was detected only once. The J gene is TRBJ2-1, the V gene TRBV7-6; D call uncertain. The CDR3 runs 11 residues. Germline values: CDR1 SGHVS, CDR2 FNYEAQ. CDR3 DNA: TGTGTCTTGGGTAGGGTAAATGAGCAGTTCTTC. Its protein product is CVLGRVNEQFF.

The CDR3 reads CASSESDLNEQFF. DNA of the CDR3: TGCGCCAGCAGTGAGTCGGACCTCAATGAGCAGTTCTTC. V and J are TRBV10-1 and TRBJ2-1; D gene ambiguous. Deletions cut 0 bases from V and 6 bases from J, with 6 bases between. The CDR3 totals 13 residues. From germline, CDR1 is WNHNN and CDR2 SYGVQD (reference sequence).

V is TRBV10-3 and J is TRBJ2-6; either TRBD1 or TRBD2 may supply D (5 bases each). This CDR3 contains 16 residues. Germline values: CDR1 ENHRY, CDR2 SYGVKD. V lost 0 bases and J 4 bases, leaving 10 bases between the germline ends. The chain's CDR3 is CAISESRGSGANVLTF. The CDR3 nucleotides read TGTGCCATCAGTGAGTCGAGGGGATCGGGGGCCAACGTCCTGACTTTC.

The gene calls are TRBV3-1 and TRBJ2-1; D uncertain. CDR1 is LGHDT and CDR2 is YNNKEL in the germline V gene (reference sequence). Trimming pared 2 bases from V and 9 bases from J, leaving 11 bases between. The CDR3 sequence is 13 residues long. CDR3 sequence reads: CASSQPDPGEQFF. The CDR3 DNA sequence: TGTGCCAGCAGCCAACCCGATCCGGGTGAGCAGTTCTTC.

This clonotype came up many times. J is TRBJ1-2 and V is TRBV19, with D possibly being TRBD1 (6 bases). Trimming pared 6 bases from V and 2 bases from J, leaving 10 bases between. There are 13 residues in the CDR3. Germline V lookup: CDR1 LNHDA, CDR2 SQIVND (reference sequence). DNA of the CDR3: TGTGCCAGTAGACAGGGCTACAACTATGGCTACACCTTC. Protein: CASRQGYNYGYTF.

This clonotype was recorded many times. The rearrangement uses TRBV12-3 or TRBV12-4 and TRBJ1-5; 12 nucleotides agree with TRBD1. The V segment lost 8 bases and the J segment 7 bases; nucleotides outside the gene matches: 12. The CDR3 covers 16 residues. CDR3 in amino acids: CASLMTGQGAGQPQHF. The CDR3 DNA follows: TGTGCCAGCCTCATGACGGGACAGGGGGCGGGACAGCCCCAGCATTTT.

The V and J genes are TRBV7-9 and TRBJ1-1; 10 nucleotides line up with TRBD1. The CDR3 loop spans 15 amino acids. Trimming took 4 bases from V and 6 from J; bases not matched to a gene: 8. Germline loops: CDR1 SEHNR, CDR2 FQNEAQ (reference sequence). The DNA for the CDR3 is TGTGCCAGCAGCTCCCTTCAGACAGGGGGCTCTGAAGCTTTCTTT. This gives the protein CASSSLQTGGSEAFF.

Ten or more counts support this clonotype. The chain is built from TRBV6-1 and TRBJ1-2, with 8 nucleotides matching TRBD1. CDR1 and CDR2 (germline): MNHNS, SASEGT. The CDR3 spans 14 residues. The V gene end was trimmed by 10 bases and the J gene end by 13 bases; junction bases not matched to a gene: 20. CDR3 sequence (DNA): TGTGCCACCAAAGGATCGCTGACAGGGGAGCAATCCACCTTC. Translated, it gives CATKGSLTGEQSTF.

This rearrangement joins TRBV10-2 to TRBJ2-7; TRBD1 aligns across 8 bases. Germline values: CDR1 WSHSY, CDR2 SAAADI. The CDR3 is 16 residues long. After removal of 0 bases from V and 0 bases from J, the junction contained 4 bases not matched to a gene. DNA for the CDR3: TGCGCCAGCAGTGAGTCGTGGACAGGGTCCTCCTACGAGCAGTACTTC. The encoded protein is CASSESWTGSSYEQYF.

This clonotype occurred many times. The V gene is TRBV28, the J gene TRBJ1-5; D perhaps matches TRBD1 (5 bases). CDR3 length: 15 residues. V lost 3 bases, J lost 5 bases, and 14 bases lay in between. Looked up from germline, CDR1 is MDHEN and CDR2 is SYDVKM. For the CDR3, the DNA is TGTGCCAGCAGTTTTCTCGGGACGGGAGATCAGCCCCAGCATTTT. Its translation: CASSFLGTGDQPQHF.

This clonotype has only a few counts. This chain uses TRBV4-1 with TRBJ2-7; 7 bases fit TRBD2. The germline V gene encodes CDR1 MGHRA and CDR2 YSYEKL. The CDR3 consists of 15 residues. With 1 base clipped from V and 2 bases from J, the junction kept 5 bases outside the gene matches. CDR3 region: CASSQGGGRAYEQYF. The CDR3 DNA reads TGCGCCAGCAGCCAAGGGGGCGGGAGAGCCTACGAGCAGTACTTC.

This clonotype was observed many times. The chain carries TRBV13 and TRBJ2-7, with D perhaps matching TRBD2 (5 bases). Germline V lookup: CDR1 PRHDT, CDR2 FYEKMQ (reference sequence). V lost 0 bases and J lost 4, with 10 bases in between. The CDR3 has 14 residues. The CDR3 nucleotides are TGTGCCAGCAGCTTAGGCCGGGCGGGTTACGAGCAGTACTTC. It translates to CASSLGRAGYEQYF.

This chain connects TRBV12-3 or TRBV12-4 to TRBJ2-2, with unresolved D. V lost 2 bases to trimming and J lost 5 bases, with 6 bases between them. The CDR3 runs to 13 residues. The CDR3 DNA follows: TGTGCCAGCAGTTTAACGCAAACCGGGGAGCTGTTTTTT. It translates to CASSLTQTGELFF.

This clonotype appeared a few times. The V and J genes are TRBV30 and TRBJ1-2, with 8 bases fitting TRBD1. V lost 3 bases and J lost 4; bases outside the gene matches: 22. The CDR3 has 19 amino acids. In germline, CDR1 is GTSNPN, CDR2 SVGIG (reference sequence). The CDR3 loop is CAWSRGRNSQIRHVYGYTF. The CDR3 DNA is TGTGCCTGGAGCAGGGGGCGAAATTCTCAGATTCGCCATGTCTATGGCTACACCTTC.

This clonotype was recorded many times. The rearrangement uses TRBV3-1 and TRBJ2-7; D may be TRBD1 (5 bases). The CDR3 length is 15 residues. The germline V gene encodes CDR1 LGHDT and CDR2 YNNKEL (reference sequence). V was cut by 5 bases and J by 5 bases, with 19 bases left in between. Written as DNA, the CDR3 is TGTGCCAGCAGCTGGCAGGGCCTCGAAAAGAACGAGCAGTACTTC. This encodes CASSWQGLEKNEQYF.

The table lists this clonotype with a few counts. V is TRBV3-1 and J is TRBJ2-7, with unresolved D. The CDR3 is 12 residues long. Trimming removed 2 bases from V and 0 bases from J, with 2 bases in between. Germline V gene data show CDR1 as LGHDT and CDR2 as YNNKEL (reference sequence). The CDR3 region is CASSQPSYEQYF. The CDR3 DNA reads TGTGCCAGCAGCCAACCCTCCTACGAGCAGTACTTC.

This clonotype has just a few counts. This rearrangement joins TRBV24-1 to TRBJ2-3, with 15 bases matching TRBD2. Germline CDR1 and CDR2: KGHDR and SFDVKD. The CDR3 runs to 18 residues. Trimming took 3 bases from V and 4 from J; bases not matched to a gene: 7. Here the CDR3 DNA reads TGTGCCACCAGTGATCGGACTAGCGGGAGGGCCATTTCAGATACGCAGTATTTT. Amino acids: CATSDRTSGRAISDTQYF.

This clonotype came up a few times. J is TRBJ1-1 and V is TRBV29-1, with D unclear. The germline CDR1 and CDR2 sequences are SQVTM and ANQGSEA. The CDR3 runs to 13 residues. Trimming removed 3 bases from V and 0 bases from J, with 8 bases in between. The CDR3 here is CSVEELVNTEAFF. CDR3 sequence (DNA): TGCAGCGTTGAGGAGTTAGTGAACACTGAAGCTTTCTTT.

This clonotype has a count of ten or more. The V and J genes are TRBV18 and TRBJ1-1; 8 nucleotides align to TRBD1. This CDR3 region has 13 residues. The germline CDR1 and CDR2 sequences are KGHSH and LQKENI. Germline trimming cut 2 bases from V and 11 bases from J; bases unmatched to any gene: 7. Here the CDR3 reads CASSPEDRVQAFF. CDR3 nucleotides: TGTGCCAGCTCACCAGAGGACAGGGTTCAGGCTTTCTTT.